This TCR beta chain was sequenced in a study of graft-versus-host responses after intestinal transplantation. This clone turned up a few times. Its cognate antigen is unknown. TCRdb's table, derived via immunoSEQ multiplex PCR, lists solely in-frame clones and lacks some. The top ten clones hold around 0.12% of a sample with roughly 120,000 clones, over 85% of them seen once. The germline gives CDR1 SGHNT, CDR2 YYREEE (reference sequence). This CDR3 has 14 residues. Trimming cost V 1 base and J 7 bases; bases outside gene matches: 3. The chain uses TRBV5-4 and TRBJ1-4; 8 bases map to TRBD1. Sequencing used unstimulated CD4+ T cells sorted from spleen or lymph node cells, obtained before intestinal transplant. The receptor was derived from a human donor who received an intestinal transplant. The CDR3 DNA reads as TGTGCCAGCAGCTTGACAGGGGGTGGTGAAAAACTGTTTTTT. Translation gives CASSLTGGGEKLFF.